The 19 T cell receptor beta chains below all came from one sample that was sequenced in a study of T cells in Graves' hyperthyroidism and ophthalmopathy. Template material for amplifying TCR beta CDR3 regions consisted of RNA transcripts. HTBI primers drove first-round RT-PCR of the TCR CDR3. TCRdb processed the multiplex PCR reads anew with MiXCR; each CDR3 protein has one entry. The sample records a few hundred thousand distinct CDR3 sequences, about a sixth being singletons. The source material was blood. These receptors were collected from a woman between 18 and 30 years old with Graves' hyperthyroidism that later progressed to Graves' ophthalmopathy.

The V call is TRBV20-1, the J call TRBJ1-1; 8 positions agree with TRBD1. The CDR3 runs to 13 residues. From germline, CDR1 is DFQATT and CDR2 SNEGSKA (reference sequence). V dropped 5 bases and J dropped 3; count of bases not matched to a gene: 5. The CDR3 coding sequence is TGCAGTGCTGGGAACAGGGGGGACACTGAAGCTTTCTTT. Protein: CSAGNRGDTEAFF.

The CDR3 loop reads CSVVSSGITEAFF. The CDR3 DNA reads as TGCAGCGTTGTTAGTAGCGGGATCACTGAAGCTTTCTTT. The genes are TRBV29-1 and TRBJ1-1; D is unclear. Per the germline V gene, CDR1 is SQVTM and CDR2 is ANQGSEA. CDR3 size: 13 residues. Trimming pared 4 bases from V and 4 bases from J, leaving 13 bases between.

A few counts support this clonotype. The V gene is TRBV29-1, the J gene TRBJ2-7; tentative D call: TRBD1 (5 bases). Germline V gene sequence: CDR1 SQVTM, CDR2 ANQGSEA. The V end was cut by 7 bases, the J end by 0 bases, with 16 bases between. CDR3 length: 14 residues. DNA of the CDR3: TGCAGCGGGCGGCGCAGGGCCCACTCCTACGAGCAGTACTTC. This codes for CSGRRRAHSYEQYF.

This clonotype has ten or more counts. This sequence joins TRBV12-3 or TRBV12-4 and TRBJ2-1; 10 bases are shared with TRBD2. CDR3 size: 15 residues. Germline trimming cut 1 base from V and 7 bases from J; bases unmatched to any gene: 4. CDR3 amino acids: CASSLEREGANEQFF. The CDR3 DNA follows: TGTGCCAGCAGTTTAGAGCGGGAGGGCGCAAATGAGCAGTTCTTC.

This clonotype has a count of ten or more. J is TRBJ2-1 and V is TRBV27, with D tentatively TRBD1 or TRBD2 (5 bases each). Germline lookup yields CDR1 MNHEY and CDR2 SMNVEV (reference sequence). The CDR3 consists of 12 residues. V lost 5 bases and J 9 bases, leaving 11 bases between the germline ends. CDR3 in DNA: TGTGCCAGCAGTCCAGGGAGCTCTGAGCAGTTCTTC. This codes for CASSPGSSEQFF.

This clonotype was observed many times. The chain employs TRBV12-3 or TRBV12-4 and TRBJ2-2; D unclear. The CDR3 length is 15 residues. Trimming left V 4 bases short and J 2 bases short, with 11 bases between. This chain's CDR3 is CASSSQRGNTGELFF. The CDR3 region has the DNA TGTGCCAGCAGTTCCCAACGAGGAAACACCGGGGAGCTGTTTTTT.

On this clonotype itself: A read error may explain this, as a much larger clone is one base away. The CDR3 coding sequence is TGTGCCAGCAAGAGGTGGGGTATGCAGTATTTT. Its translation is CASKRWGMQYF. The chain couples TRBV27 to TRBJ2-3; D not resolved. V lost 7 bases and J lost 11, with 13 bases in between. The length of the CDR3 is 11 residues. Germline V gene sequence: CDR1 MNHEY, CDR2 SMNVEV (reference sequence).

The chain couples TRBV27 to TRBJ2-7; 8 bases match TRBD1. Unmatched junction bases numbered 6, after V lost 5 bases and J lost 3 bases. The germline V gene has CDR1 MNHEY and CDR2 SMNVEV (reference sequence). This CDR3 has 14 amino acids. The CDR3 DNA follows: TGTGCCAGCAGTGAGAGGACAGGGTACTACGAGCAGTACTTC. Its protein product is CASSERTGYYEQYF.

This clonotype was seen repeatedly, ten times or more. This sequence joins TRBV20-1 and TRBJ2-7; 14 bases fit TRBD2. The CDR3 spans 16 residues. Per the germline V gene, CDR1 is DFQATT and CDR2 is SNEGSKA (reference sequence). V shed 2 bases, J shed 3 bases, and the junction held 6 bases outside the gene matches. The CDR3 region is CSARHPGLAGVYEQYF. In DNA, the CDR3 is TGCAGTGCTAGACACCCGGGACTAGCGGGAGTCTACGAGCAGTACTTC.

This clonotype came up many times. CDR3 nucleotides: TGTGCCAGCAGCTTATACTGGATGGGCACAGATACGCAGTATTTT. Protein product: CASSLYWMGTDTQYF. The chain combines TRBV7-2 with TRBJ2-3; no clear D gene. Germline V CDR1 and CDR2: SGHTA, FQGNSA. Trimming stripped 2 bases from V and 1 base from J, with 10 bases between. The CDR3 extends over 15 amino acids.

This clonotype was seen a handful of times. Here the CDR3 DNA reads TGTGCCAGCAGAGTACTCCCTAGGTCTAGCTCTGGAAACACCATATATTTT. Its translation is CASRVLPRSSSGNTIYF. The V and J genes are TRBV2 and TRBJ1-3, with D unresolved. The V gene lost 6 bases and the J gene lost 0 bases, with 18 bases spanning the gap. The CDR3 is 17 amino acids. Germline V gene lookup returns CDR1 SNHLY and CDR2 FYNNEI.

The V gene is TRBV5-1, the J gene TRBJ2-1; D is uncertain. Germline V gene sequence: CDR1 SGHRS, CDR2 YFSETQ. This CDR3 is built from 14 residues. V lost 1 base and J lost 1, with 6 bases in between. CDR3 coding DNA: TGCGCCAGCAGCTTGAGGGCTTCCTACAATGAGCAGTTCTTC. Its protein product is CASSLRASYNEQFF.

This clonotype was observed a few times. This chain connects TRBV3-1 to TRBJ1-6; D ambiguous. With 2 bases removed from V and 4 bases from J, the gap between germline ends came to 6 bases. In germline, CDR1 is LGHDT, CDR2 YNNKEL (reference sequence). The CDR3 length is 14 residues. The CDR3 protein is CASSQTLYNSPLHF. The CDR3 DNA reads TGTGCCAGCAGCCAAACCCTTTATAATTCACCCCTCCACTTT.

There are many counts of this clonotype. As DNA, the CDR3 is TGTGCCAGCAGGGAGCACGGACAGACTAATCAGCCCCAGCATTTT. Translating it yields CASREHGQTNQPQHF. The gene calls are TRBV6-1 and TRBJ1-5; D perhaps matches TRBD1 (6 bases). The CDR3 totals 15 residues. Trimming left V 6 bases short and J 4 bases short, with 16 bases between. Germline V gene lookup returns CDR1 MNHNS and CDR2 SASEGT.

Ten or more counts support this clonotype. The V call is TRBV3-1, the J call TRBJ1-1, with D unresolved. The germline V and J ends were trimmed by 1 base and 3 bases, with 9 bases remaining between them. Germline lookup yields CDR1 LGHDT and CDR2 YNNKEL (reference sequence). This CDR3 is built from 14 residues. CDR3 bases: TGTGCCAGCAGCCAAGGGCCCACCCACACTGAAGCTTTCTTT. Translation gives CASSQGPTHTEAFF.

This clonotype showed up many times. The rearrangement uses TRBV28 and TRBJ2-7; D uncertain. The CDR3 contains 15 residues. Trimming shortened V by 5 bases and J by 1 base, and 15 bases separated the two germline ends. CDR1 is MDHEN, CDR2 SYDVKM, per germline. The CDR3 loop is CASSAPGFWSYEQYF. In DNA form, the CDR3 reads TGTGCCAGCAGTGCCCCCGGATTTTGGTCCTACGAGCAGTACTTC.

This clonotype was seen more than once but under ten times. The rearrangement uses TRBV24-1 and TRBJ1-5; D remains unclear. This CDR3 is 15 amino acids long. Germline-derived CDR1 and CDR2 are KGHDR and SFDVKD. Trimming removed 9 bases at V and 6 bases at J, with 20 bases between. CDR3 in amino acids: CATLGRFPVFQPQHF. CDR3 bases: TGTGCCACCCTCGGGAGGTTCCCGGTTTTTCAGCCCCAGCATTTT.

There are many counts of this clonotype. This chain links TRBV11-2 with TRBJ2-7, with 7 bases fitting TRBD1. V trimming: 5 bases; J trimming: 3 bases; junction bases outside the gene matches: 4. The CDR3 spans 13 residues. Germline V gene sequence: CDR1 SGHAT, CDR2 FQNNGV. CDR3 sequence (DNA): TGTGCCAGCAGCCTCGGGACAGACTACGAGCAGTACTTC. Translating it yields CASSLGTDYEQYF.

This clonotype was detected many times. This sequence joins TRBV6-1 and TRBJ2-7, with D uncertain. Trimming removed 3 bases at V and 3 bases at J, with 15 bases between. The germline gives CDR1 MNHNS, CDR2 SASEGT. There are 15 residues in the CDR3. CDR3 protein: CASSEAADSFYEQYF. CDR3 in DNA: TGTGCCAGCAGTGAGGCGGCTGATTCTTTCTACGAGCAGTACTTC.